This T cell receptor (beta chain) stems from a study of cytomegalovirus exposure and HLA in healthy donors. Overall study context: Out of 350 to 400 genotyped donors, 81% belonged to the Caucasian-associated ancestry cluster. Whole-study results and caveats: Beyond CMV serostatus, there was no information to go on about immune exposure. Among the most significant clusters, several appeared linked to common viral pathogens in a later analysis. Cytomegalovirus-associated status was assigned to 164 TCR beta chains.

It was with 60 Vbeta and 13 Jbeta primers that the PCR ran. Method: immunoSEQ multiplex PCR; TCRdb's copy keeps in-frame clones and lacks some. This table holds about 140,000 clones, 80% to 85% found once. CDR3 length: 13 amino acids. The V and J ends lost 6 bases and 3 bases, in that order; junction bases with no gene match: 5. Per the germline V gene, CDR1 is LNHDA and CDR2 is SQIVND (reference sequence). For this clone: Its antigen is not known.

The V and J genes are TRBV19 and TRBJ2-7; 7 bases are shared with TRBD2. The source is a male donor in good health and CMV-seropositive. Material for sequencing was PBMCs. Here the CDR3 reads CASRGGEGYEQYF. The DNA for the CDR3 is TGTGCCAGTAGGGGCGGGGAGGGCTACGAGCAGTACTTC.